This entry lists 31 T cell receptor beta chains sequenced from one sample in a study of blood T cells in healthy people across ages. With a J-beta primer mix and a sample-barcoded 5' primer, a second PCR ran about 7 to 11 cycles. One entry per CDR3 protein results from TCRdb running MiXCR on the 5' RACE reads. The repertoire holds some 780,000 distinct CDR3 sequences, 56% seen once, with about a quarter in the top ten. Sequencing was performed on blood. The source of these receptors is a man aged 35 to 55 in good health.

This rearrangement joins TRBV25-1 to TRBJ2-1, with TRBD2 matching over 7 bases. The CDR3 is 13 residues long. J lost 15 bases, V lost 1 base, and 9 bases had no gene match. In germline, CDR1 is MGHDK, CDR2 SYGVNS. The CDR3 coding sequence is TGTGCCAGCAGTGAATTAGAGCGGGGCGGGCGGTTCTTC. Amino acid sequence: CASSELERGGRFF.

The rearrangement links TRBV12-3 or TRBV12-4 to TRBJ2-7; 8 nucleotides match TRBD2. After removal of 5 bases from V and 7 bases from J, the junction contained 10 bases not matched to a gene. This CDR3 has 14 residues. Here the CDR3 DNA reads TGTGCCAGCAGTCTCCGGGGGGGTCCAAATGAGCAGTACTTC. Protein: CASSLRGGPNEQYF.

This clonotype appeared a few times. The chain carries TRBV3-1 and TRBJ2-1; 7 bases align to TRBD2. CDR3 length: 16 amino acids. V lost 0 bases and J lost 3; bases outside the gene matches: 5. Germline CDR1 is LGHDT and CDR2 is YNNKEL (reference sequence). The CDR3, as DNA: TGTGCCAGCAGCCAAGACCCTGGGGGGGGCTACAATGAGCAGTTCTTC. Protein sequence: CASSQDPGGGYNEQFF.

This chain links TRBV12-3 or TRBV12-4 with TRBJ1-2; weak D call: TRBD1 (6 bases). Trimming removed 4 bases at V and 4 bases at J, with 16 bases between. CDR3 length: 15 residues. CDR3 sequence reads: CASSSSSRGAYGYTF. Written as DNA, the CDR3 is TGTGCCAGCAGTTCCTCCTCGAGGGGGGCCTATGGCTACACCTTC.

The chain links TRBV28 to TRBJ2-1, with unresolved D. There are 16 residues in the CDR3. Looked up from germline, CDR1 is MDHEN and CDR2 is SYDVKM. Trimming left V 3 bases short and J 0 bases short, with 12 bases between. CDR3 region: CASSFFGQSSYNEQFF. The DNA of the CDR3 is TGTGCCAGCAGTTTTTTTGGGCAGAGCTCCTACAATGAGCAGTTCTTC.

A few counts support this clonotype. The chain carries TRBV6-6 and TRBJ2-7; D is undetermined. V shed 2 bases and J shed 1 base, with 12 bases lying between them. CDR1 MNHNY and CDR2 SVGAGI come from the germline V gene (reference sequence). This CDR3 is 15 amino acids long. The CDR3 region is CASSYVALTSYEQYF. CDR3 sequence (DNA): TGTGCCAGCAGTTACGTGGCTCTTACATCCTACGAGCAGTACTTC.

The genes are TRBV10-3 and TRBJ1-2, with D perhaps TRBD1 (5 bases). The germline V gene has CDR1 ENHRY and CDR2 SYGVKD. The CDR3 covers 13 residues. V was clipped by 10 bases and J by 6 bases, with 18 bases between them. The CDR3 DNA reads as TGTGCCACCGGAAAACAGGAACCCAATGGCTACACCTTC. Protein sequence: CATGKQEPNGYTF.

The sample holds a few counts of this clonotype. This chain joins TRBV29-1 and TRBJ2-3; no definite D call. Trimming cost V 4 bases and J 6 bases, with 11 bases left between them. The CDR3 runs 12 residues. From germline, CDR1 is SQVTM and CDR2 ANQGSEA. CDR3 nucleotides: TGCAGCGTTGGGACGGTTGGCGATACGCAGTATTTT. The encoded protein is CSVGTVGDTQYF.

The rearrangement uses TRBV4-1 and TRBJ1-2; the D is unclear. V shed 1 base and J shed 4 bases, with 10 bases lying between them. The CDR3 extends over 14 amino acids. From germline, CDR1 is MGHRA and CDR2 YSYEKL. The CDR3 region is CASSQVADFYGYTF. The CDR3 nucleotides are TGCGCCAGCAGCCAAGTAGCAGACTTCTATGGCTACACCTTC.

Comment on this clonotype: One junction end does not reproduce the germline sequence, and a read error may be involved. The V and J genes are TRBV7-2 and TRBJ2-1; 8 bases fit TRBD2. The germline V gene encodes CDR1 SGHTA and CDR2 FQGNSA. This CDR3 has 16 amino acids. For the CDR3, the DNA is TGTGCCAGCAGTTTAGCGGGAACTAGCTCCTACAATGAGCAGTTCTTC. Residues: CASSLAGTSSYNEQFF.

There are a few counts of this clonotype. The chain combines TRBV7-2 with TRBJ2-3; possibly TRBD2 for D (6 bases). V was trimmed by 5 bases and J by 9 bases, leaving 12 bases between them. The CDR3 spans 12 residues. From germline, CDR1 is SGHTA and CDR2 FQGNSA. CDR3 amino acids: CASSMTEGTQYF. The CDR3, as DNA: TGTGCCAGCAGCATGACGGAGGGCACGCAGTATTTT.

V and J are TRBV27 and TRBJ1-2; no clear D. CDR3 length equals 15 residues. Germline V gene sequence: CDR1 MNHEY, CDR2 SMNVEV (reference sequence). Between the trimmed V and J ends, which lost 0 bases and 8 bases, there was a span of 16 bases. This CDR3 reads CASSLSETLPFGYTF. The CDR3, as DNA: TGTGCCAGCAGTTTATCGGAGACCCTTCCGTTCGGCTACACCTTC.

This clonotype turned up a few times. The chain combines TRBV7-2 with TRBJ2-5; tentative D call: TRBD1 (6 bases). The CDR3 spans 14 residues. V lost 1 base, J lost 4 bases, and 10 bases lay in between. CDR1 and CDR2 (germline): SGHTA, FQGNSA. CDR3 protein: CASSLGVRGETQYF. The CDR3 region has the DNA TGTGCCAGCAGCTTAGGGGTCAGGGGAGAGACCCAGTACTTC.

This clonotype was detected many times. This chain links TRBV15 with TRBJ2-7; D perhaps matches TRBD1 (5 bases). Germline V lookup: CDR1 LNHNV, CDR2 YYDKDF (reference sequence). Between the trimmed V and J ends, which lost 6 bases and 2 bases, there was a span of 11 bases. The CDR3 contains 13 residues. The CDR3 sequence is CATSTFRAYEQYF. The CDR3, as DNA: TGTGCCACCAGTACCTTCAGGGCCTACGAGCAGTACTTC.

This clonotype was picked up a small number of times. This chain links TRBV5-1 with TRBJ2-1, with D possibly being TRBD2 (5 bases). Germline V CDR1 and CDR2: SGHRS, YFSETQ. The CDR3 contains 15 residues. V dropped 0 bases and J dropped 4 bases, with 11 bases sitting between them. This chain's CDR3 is CASSLDPAVYNEQFF. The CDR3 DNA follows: TGCGCCAGCAGCTTGGATCCAGCGGTTTACAATGAGCAGTTCTTC.

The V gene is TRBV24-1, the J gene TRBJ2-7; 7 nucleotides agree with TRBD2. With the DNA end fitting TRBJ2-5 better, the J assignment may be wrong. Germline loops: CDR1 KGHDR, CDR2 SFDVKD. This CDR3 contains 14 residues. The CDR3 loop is CATSPGGGEETQYF. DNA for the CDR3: TGTGCCACCAGCCCGGGGGGAGGGGAGGAGACCCAGTACTTC.

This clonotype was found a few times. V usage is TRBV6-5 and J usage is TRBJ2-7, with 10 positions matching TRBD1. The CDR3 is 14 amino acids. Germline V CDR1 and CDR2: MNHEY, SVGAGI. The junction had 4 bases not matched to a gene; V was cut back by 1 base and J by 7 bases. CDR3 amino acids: CASSYLGQGSEQYF. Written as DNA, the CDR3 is TGTGCCAGCAGTTACTTGGGACAGGGGAGTGAGCAGTACTTC.

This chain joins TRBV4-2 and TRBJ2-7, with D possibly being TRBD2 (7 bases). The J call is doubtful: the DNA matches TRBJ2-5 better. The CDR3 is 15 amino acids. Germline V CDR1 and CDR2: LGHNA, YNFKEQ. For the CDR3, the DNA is TGTGCCAGCAGCCAAGATAGGGGGGGCCAAGAGACCCAGTACTTC. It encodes CASSQDRGGQETQYF.

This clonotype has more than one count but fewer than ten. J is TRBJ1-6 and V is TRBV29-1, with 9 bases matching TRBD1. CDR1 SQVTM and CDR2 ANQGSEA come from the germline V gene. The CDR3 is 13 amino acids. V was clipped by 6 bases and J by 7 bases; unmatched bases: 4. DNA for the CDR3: TGCAGCGTGGGACAGGGCGACAATTCACCCCTCCACTTT. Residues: CSVGQGDNSPLHF.

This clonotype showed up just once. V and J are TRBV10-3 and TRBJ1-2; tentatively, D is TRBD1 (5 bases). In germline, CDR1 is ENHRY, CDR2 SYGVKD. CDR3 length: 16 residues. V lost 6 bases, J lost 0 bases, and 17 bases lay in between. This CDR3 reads CAISEYKGTPNYGYTF. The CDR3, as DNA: TGTGCCATCAGCGAATACAAGGGGACCCCTAACTATGGCTACACCTTC.

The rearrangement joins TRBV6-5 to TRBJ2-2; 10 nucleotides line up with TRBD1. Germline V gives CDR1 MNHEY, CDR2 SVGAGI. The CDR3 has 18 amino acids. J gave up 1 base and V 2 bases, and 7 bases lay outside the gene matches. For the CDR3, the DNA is TGTGCCAGCAGTTACCCCCGGGACAGGGGCAGGAACACCGGGGAGCTGTTTTTT. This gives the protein CASSYPRDRGRNTGELFF.

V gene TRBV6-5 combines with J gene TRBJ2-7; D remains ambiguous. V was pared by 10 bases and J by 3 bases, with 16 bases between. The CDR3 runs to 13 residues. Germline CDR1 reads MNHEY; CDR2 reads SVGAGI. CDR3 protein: CATRRAAFYEQYF. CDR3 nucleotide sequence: TGTGCCACCCGCCGGGCAGCCTTCTACGAGCAGTACTTC.

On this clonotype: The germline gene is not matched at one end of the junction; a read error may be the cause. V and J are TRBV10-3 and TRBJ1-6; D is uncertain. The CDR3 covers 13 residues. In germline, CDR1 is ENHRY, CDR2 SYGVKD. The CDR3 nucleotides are TGTGCCATCACAGAAAGGGATAAGTCACCCCTCCACTTT. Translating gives CAITERDKSPLHF.

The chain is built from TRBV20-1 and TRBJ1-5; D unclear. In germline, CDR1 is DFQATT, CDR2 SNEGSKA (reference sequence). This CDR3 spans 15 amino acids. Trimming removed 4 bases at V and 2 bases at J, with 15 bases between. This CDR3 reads CSAKARGNGNQPQHF. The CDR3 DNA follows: TGCAGTGCTAAAGCCCGTGGTAACGGCAATCAGCCCCAGCATTTT.

CDR3 DNA sequence: TGTGCCAGCAGCCCTTGGGGGGCCCAAAGCTCTGGGGCCAACGTCCTGACTTTC. Amino acid sequence: CASSPWGAQSSGANVLTF. This sequence joins TRBV9 and TRBJ2-6; D might be TRBD1 or TRBD2, each matching 6 bases. CDR3 size: 18 residues. The V end was cut by 4 bases, the J end by 0 bases, with 17 bases between. Germline V gene lookup returns CDR1 SGDLS and CDR2 YYNGEE.

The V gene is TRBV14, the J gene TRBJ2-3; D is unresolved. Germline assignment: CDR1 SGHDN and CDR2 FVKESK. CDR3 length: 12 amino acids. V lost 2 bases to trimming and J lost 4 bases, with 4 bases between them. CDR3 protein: CASSQLPDTQYF. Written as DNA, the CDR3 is TGTGCCAGCAGCCAATTGCCAGATACGCAGTATTTT. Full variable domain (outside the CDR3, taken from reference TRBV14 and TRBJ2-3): EAGVTQFPSHSVIEKGQTVTLRCDPISGHDNLYWYRRVMGKEIKFLLHFVKESKQDESGMPNNRFLAERTGGTYSTLKVQPAELEDSGVYFCASSQLPDTQYFGPGTRLTVL.

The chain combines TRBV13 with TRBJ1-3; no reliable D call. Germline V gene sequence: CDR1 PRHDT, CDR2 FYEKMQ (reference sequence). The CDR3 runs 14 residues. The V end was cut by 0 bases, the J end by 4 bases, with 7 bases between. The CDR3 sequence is CASSLGAAGNTIYF. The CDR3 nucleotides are TGTGCCAGCAGCTTAGGTGCGGCAGGAAACACCATATATTTT.

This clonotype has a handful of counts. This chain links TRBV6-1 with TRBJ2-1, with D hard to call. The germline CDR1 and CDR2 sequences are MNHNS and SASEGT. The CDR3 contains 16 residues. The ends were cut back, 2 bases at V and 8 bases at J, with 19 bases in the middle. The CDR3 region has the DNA TGTGCCAGCAGTGAATTGGGCAACTATAGGATCTATGAGCAGTTCTTC. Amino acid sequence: CASSELGNYRIYEQFF.

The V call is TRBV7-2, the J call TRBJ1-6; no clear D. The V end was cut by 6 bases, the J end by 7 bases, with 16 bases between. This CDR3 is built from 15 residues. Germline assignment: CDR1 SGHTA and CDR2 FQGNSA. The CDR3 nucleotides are TGTGCCAGCAGTTCCACGGGGTCTAGCAATTCACCCCTCCACTTT. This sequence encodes CASSSTGSSNSPLHF.

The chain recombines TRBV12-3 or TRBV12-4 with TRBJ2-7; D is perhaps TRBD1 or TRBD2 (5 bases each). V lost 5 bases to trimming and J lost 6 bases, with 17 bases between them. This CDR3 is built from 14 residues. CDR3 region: CASSEAGTQGEQYF. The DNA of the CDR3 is TGTGCCAGCAGTGAGGCCGGGACCCAGGGCGAGCAGTACTTC.

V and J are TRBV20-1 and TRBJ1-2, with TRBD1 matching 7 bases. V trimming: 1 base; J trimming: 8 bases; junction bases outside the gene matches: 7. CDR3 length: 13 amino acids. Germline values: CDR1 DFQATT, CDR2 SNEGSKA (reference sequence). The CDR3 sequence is CSARADRVEGYTF. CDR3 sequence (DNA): TGCAGTGCTAGAGCTGACAGGGTTGAAGGCTACACCTTC.